These T cell receptor beta chains were read from a single sample in a study of breast tumors, draining lymph nodes, adjacent tissues. In TCRdb, the multiplex PCR reads were re-called with MiXCR into one record per CDR3 protein. The table shows tens of thousands of distinct CDR3 sequences, with roughly 19% occurring only once. Sample: axillary lymph node tissue. The receptors here all came from a female donor with breast cancer. Some clones in this sample may be carry-over from other donors' samples. The CDR3 runs from the conserved cysteine through the conserved F or W. D genes are given only for firm matches. Expanded clones are given a class, and other clones once, few, many or no size at all.

TRBV7-6	TRBD1	TRBJ1-2	many	TGTGCCAGCAGCTTAGGCCCCCGTGGACAGGGTGTATTCTATGGCTACACCTTC	CASSLGPRGQGVFYGYTF
TRBV5-8	.	TRBJ1-2	many	TGTGCCAGCAGCACCACGACAAGCCTAGACTATGGCTACACCTTC	CASSTTTSLDYGYTF
TRBV5-8	TRBD1	TRBJ2-7	many	TGTGCCAGCAGTCTGACCGGGACAGGGACCTACGAGCAGTACTTC	CASSLTGTGTYEQYF
TRBV20-1	TRBD1	TRBJ2-7	many	TGCAGTGCTAGAGATTCAGGGGGCGGCTACGAGCAGTACTTC	CSARDSGGGYEQYF
TRBV28	TRBD2	TRBJ2-7	.	TGTGCCAGCAGTCCCCGCCGGTCCGGGCTAGCGGGAGGCTACGAGCAGTACTTC	CASSPRRSGLAGGYEQYF
TRBV7-2	TRBD2	TRBJ2-7	many	TGTGCCAGCAGCTTAGCGACGGCTAGCGGACGCTCCTACGAGCAGTACTTC	CASSLATASGRSYEQYF
TRBV6-1	TRBD1	TRBJ1-2	many	TGTGCCAGCAGGGCAGGGGGCTATGGCTACACCTTC	CASRAGGYGYTF
TRBV5-8	.	TRBJ2-3	few	TGTGCCAGCAGCGCCCACGGCGCGGGTCATAATACGCAGTATTTT	CASSAHGAGHNTQYF
TRBV6-1	TRBD1	TRBJ2-3	few	TGTGCCAGCAGTAGGGACAGGGTATTCACAGATACGCAGTATTTT	CASSRDRVFTDTQYF
TRBV7-9	.	TRBJ1-4	.	TGTGCCAGCAGCTTAGAAGGACAGTCTAATGAAAAACTGTTTTTT	CASSLEGQSNEKLFF
TRBV30	.	TRBJ2-6	few	TGTGCCTGTTCTTACTCTGGGGCCAACGTCCTGACTTTC	CACSYSGANVLTF
TRBV28	.	TRBJ2-3	.	TGTGCCAGCAGTTCCGGGACCTTCACAGATACGCAGTATTTT	CASSSGTFTDTQYF
TRBV12-5	TRBD1	TRBJ1-2	many	TGTGCTAGTGGTTTGGGGACAGGGCTAGGCTACACCTTC	CASGLGTGLGYTF
TRBV2	TRBD2	TRBJ2-1	many	TGTGCCAACAACCTACCCGAAGCGGGAGCTGAGCAGTTCTTC	CANNLPEAGAEQFF
TRBV5-1	.	TRBJ2-7	many	TGCGCCAGCAGCTTGCTACAGGGCTACGAGCAGTACTTC	CASSLLQGYEQYF
TRBV5-8	.	TRBJ2-7	many	TGTGCCAGCAGCTTGGGGGGCCATAGCTCCTACGAGCAGTACTTC	CASSLGGHSSYEQYF
TRBV3-1	TRBD1	TRBJ2-5	few	TGTGCCAGCAGCCAGACAGGGGGCGCGGAGACCCAGTACTTC	CASSQTGGAETQYF
TRBV19	TRBD2	TRBJ2-1	many	TGTGCCAGTAGTAGCGGGGGAAGCTCCTACAATGAGCAGTTCTTC	CASSSGGSSYNEQFF
TRBV20-1	TRBD2	TRBJ2-7	many	TGCAGTGCGGAGGGGGCGGGAGGGCCTTTCGAGCAGTACTTC	CSAEGAGGPFEQYF
TRBV20-1	TRBD2	TRBJ2-5	many	TGCAGTGCTAAACTAGGACTAGCAGGAGAGACCCAGTACTTC	CSAKLGLAGETQYF
TRBV7-2	.	TRBJ1-5	few	TGTGCCAGCAGCTTAGGACAGAGTCAGCCCCAGCATTTT	CASSLGQSQPQHF
TRBV6-2/TRBV6-3	TRBD1	TRBJ2-7	many	TGTGCCAGCAGTAAAAACAGGGGTTACGAGCAGTACTTC	CASSKNRGYEQYF
TRBV3-1	.	TRBJ2-5	many	TGTGCCAGCAGCCAATGGGGGCCCCAAGAGACCCAGTACTTC	CASSQWGPQETQYF
TRBV4-3	TRBD2	TRBJ2-1	many	TGCGCCAGCAGCCAAGTAGCTAGCGGGAACTCCTACAATGAGCAGTTCTTC	CASSQVASGNSYNEQFF
TRBV7-9	TRBD1	TRBJ1-4	many	TGTGCCAGCAGCCCAGGACAGGGCCCCGAAAAACTGTTTTTT	CASSPGQGPEKLFF
TRBV6-5	.	TRBJ2-3	many	TGTGCCAGCAGTTACTCACCGGACCGCACAGATACGCAGTATTTT	CASSYSPDRTDTQYF
TRBV12-3/TRBV12-4	.	TRBJ2-6	many	TGTGCCAGCAGTTTAACTGGGGCCAACGTCCTGACTTTC	CASSLTGANVLTF
TRBV3-1	.	TRBJ1-3	.	TGTGCCAGCAGCCAAGGTATAAGCGCGGTTCGAAACACCATATATTTT	CASSQGISAVRNTIYF
TRBV19	TRBD1	TRBJ1-4	many	TGTGCCAGCGGACAGGGAAGAAGAACTAATGAAAAACTGTTTTTT	CASGQGRRTNEKLFF
TRBV4-3	TRBD1	TRBJ1-2	many	TGCGCCAGCAGCCAAGAAACGGGACAGGGGTACTATGGCTACACCTTC	CASSQETGQGYYGYTF
TRBV9	.	TRBJ1-3	many	TGTGCCAGCAGCGTAATGGACCTTTCCTCTGGAAACACCATATATTTT	CASSVMDLSSGNTIYF
TRBV6-5	TRBD1	TRBJ2-7	many	TGTGCCAGCAGAAACCGGGACAGGGGGCCCTACGAGCAGTACTTC	CASRNRDRGPYEQYF
TRBV7-9	TRBD1	TRBJ2-2	.	TGTGCCAGCAGCTTAAGGGGGACAGGGTCGGACATCGGGGAGCTGTTTTTT	CASSLRGTGSDIGELFF
TRBV6-2/TRBV6-3	TRBD1	TRBJ1-4	few	TGTGCCAGACAGTTAAGCATTAACGGGACAGGAGATGAAAAACTGTTTTTT	CARQLSINGTGDEKLFF
TRBV7-2	.	TRBJ2-5	many	TGTGCCAGCAGCTTACAAGGGGCCCAAGAGACCCAGTACTTC	CASSLQGAQETQYF
TRBV24-1	.	TRBJ2-4	.	TGTGCCACCAGCTTACTCGATGGGGTTAAAAACATTCAGTACTTC	CATSLLDGVKNIQYF
TRBV6-1	TRBD1	TRBJ1-3	many	TGTGCCAGCAGACGGACAGGGGACACTGGAAACACCATATATTTT	CASRRTGDTGNTIYF
TRBV20-1	.	TRBJ2-7	many	TGCAGTGCTCAACGGGCCTCCGAGCAGTACTTC	CSAQRASEQYF
TRBV6-2/TRBV6-3	.	TRBJ2-3	.	TGTACCAGCAGCCCCGCTAAGGATACGCAGTATTTT	CTSSPAKDTQYF
TRBV20-1	.	TRBJ2-7	many	TGCAGTCCTTCAGGGAGTTCTTCCTACGAGCAGTACTTC	CSPSGSSSYEQYF
TRBV4-2	.	TRBJ2-7	.	TGTGCCAGCAGCCGTCATAGGGGCTACGAGCAGTACTTC	CASSRHRGYEQYF
TRBV7-2	.	TRBJ1-4	many	TGTGCCAGCAGCTTAGTAGACGGTGAAAAACTGTTTTTT	CASSLVDGEKLFF
TRBV7-3	TRBD1	TRBJ2-7	many	TGTGCCAACAGCTTAAAAACCGGGACAGGATACTCCTACGAGCAGTACTTC	CANSLKTGTGYSYEQYF
TRBV6-5	.	TRBJ1-3	many	TGTGCCAGCAGTTACTCGGGAGACTCTGGAAACACCATATATTTT	CASSYSGDSGNTIYF
TRBV5-1	TRBD1	TRBJ2-3	many	TGCGCCAGCAGCCCACAGGGGGACCAGACAGATACGCAGTATTTT	CASSPQGDQTDTQYF
TRBV15	.	TRBJ2-1	many	TGTGCCACCAGCAGAGTTGCTCAGGGGAGTGAGCAGTTCTTC	CATSRVAQGSEQFF
TRBV4-3	TRBD1	TRBJ2-7	medium-sized	TGCGCCAGCAGCCCCGAGGGGGCGGACGAGCAGTACTTC	CASSPEGADEQYF
TRBV12-3/TRBV12-4	.	TRBJ1-5	many	TGTGCCAGCAGTTTAGCGCCGGTCTTGTGGCCCCAGCATTTT	CASSLAPVLWPQHF